The subject of this entry is one T cell receptor beta chain. The sample is drawn from a study of metastatic and nonmetastatic thyroid tumors. MiXCR re-clonotyped the PCR reads for TCRdb. The data show just over 30,000 clones, roughly 20% seen once. Before thyroid surgery, none of the patients had received any treatment. The CDR3 totals 15 residues. The V gene's germline CDR1 is SGHAT and CDR2 FQNNGV. V was pared by 6 bases and J by 8 bases, with 13 bases of the junction left unmatched. The chain has TRBV11-2 and TRBJ2-1; 7 bases align to TRBD2. Source material: blood. The receptor's source is a female donor with papillary thyroid cancer or a benign thyroid nodule (not recorded which). Some clones in this sample may be carry-over from other donors' samples. The CDR3 DNA is TGTGCCAGCAGTCTTGATGGCGGGGGATCATATGAGCAGTTCTTC. Its protein product is CASSLDGGGSYEQFF.